Below, 22 T cell receptor beta chains from the same sample are listed, as sequenced in a study of vaccination and CD4 T cells after COVID-19. Treatment noted: roughly 10-day PBMC culture with coronavirus spike peptide pools or control peptides (ViraFEST assay). It was before the COVID-19 pandemic (2011-2018) that the unexposed donor's CD4+ T cells were collected. No antigen has been assigned to these receptors. With the Oncomine TCR Beta short-read assay, DNA from cultured CD4+ T cells was sequenced. The authors extracted genomic DNA from cultured CD4+ T cells. TCRdb used MiXCR to reprocess the PCR reads, holding one entry per CDR3 protein. The table shows over 7,000 distinct CDR3 sequences, with roughly two fifths occurring only once. Sequenced material: CD4+ T cells from blood, cultured in vitro. The receptors shown here come from a human donor in good health.

This clonotype was picked up a small number of times. The genes are TRBV7-6 and TRBJ1-2; D possibly corresponds to TRBD1 (6 bases). This CDR3 is built from 14 residues. The ends were cut back, 4 bases at V and 2 bases at J, with 11 bases in the middle. Germline CDR1 reads SGHVS; CDR2 reads FNYEAQ. The CDR3, as DNA: TGTGCCAGCAGCTCCACGGGGGGCAACTATGGCTACACCTTC. Protein sequence: CASSSTGGNYGYTF.

The CDR3 here is CASSLDRLSSPLHF. The CDR3 region has the DNA TGCGCCAGCAGCTTGGACAGGCTCAGTTCACCCCTCCACTTT. The chain has TRBV5-1 and TRBJ1-6, with a possible D match to TRBD1 (5 bases). V was clipped by 0 bases and J by 9 bases, with 10 bases between them. CDR3 size: 14 residues. Germline CDR1 reads SGHRS; CDR2 reads YFSETQ.

This clonotype was detected a few times. The J gene is TRBJ1-1, the V gene TRBV6-1; 9 nucleotides line up with TRBD1. Germline trimming cut 6 bases from V and 4 bases from J; bases unmatched to any gene: 6. Germline-derived CDR1 and CDR2 are MNHNS and SASEGT. CDR3 length: 14 residues. The CDR3: CASRDRGPSTEAFF. The CDR3 coding sequence is TGTGCCAGCAGGGACAGGGGCCCATCCACTGAAGCTTTCTTT.

This clonotype was observed a handful of times. This chain uses TRBV7-2 with TRBJ2-3; tentatively, D is TRBD1 (5 bases). Per germline, CDR1 SGHTA and CDR2 FQGNSA. This CDR3 has 14 amino acids. V lost 0 bases, J lost 5 bases, and 9 bases lay in between. The CDR3 reads CASSLARAGDTQYF. CDR3 bases: TGTGCCAGCAGCTTAGCCAGGGCTGGAGATACGCAGTATTTT.

The rearrangement uses TRBV27 and TRBJ2-1; 9 positions match TRBD1. The CDR3 is made up of 15 amino acids. CDR1 MNHEY and CDR2 SMNVEV come from the germline V gene (reference sequence). The junction had 8 bases not matched to a gene; V was cut back by 4 bases and J by 7 bases. The CDR3 region is CASSSLGTGMNEQFF. CDR3 DNA sequence: TGTGCCAGCAGTTCCCTCGGGACAGGGATGAATGAGCAGTTCTTC.

J is TRBJ2-3 and V is TRBV24-1; 11 bases are a match to TRBD2. CDR3 length: 17 amino acids. V was clipped by 1 base and J by 3 bases; unmatched bases: 5. The V gene's germline CDR1 is KGHDR and CDR2 SFDVKD. The CDR3 DNA reads as TGTGCCACCAGTGATTTTTGGCTAGCGGGAGGTACAGATACGCAGTATTTT. The encoded protein is CATSDFWLAGGTDTQYF.

This clonotype came up a few times. The rearrangement uses TRBV19 and TRBJ1-6; D possibly corresponds to TRBD1 (5 bases). Germline CDR1 LNHDA, CDR2 SQIVND (reference sequence). V lost 5 bases to trimming and J lost 0 bases, with 14 bases between them. The CDR3 runs to 17 residues. CDR3 residues: CASSGPAGSSYNSPLHF. For the CDR3, the DNA is TGTGCCAGTAGTGGCCCGGCAGGGAGCTCCTATAATTCACCCCTCCACTTT.

The chain carries TRBV28 and TRBJ2-2; weak D call: TRBD1 (6 bases). CDR3 length: 15 amino acids. V was shortened by 5 bases and J by 7 bases, with 17 bases between the two germline ends. Germline V gene sequence: CDR1 MDHEN, CDR2 SYDVKM. The CDR3 reads CASSTLTGSGGELFF. CDR3 DNA: TGTGCCAGCAGTACCCTCACAGGGAGTGGCGGGGAGCTGTTTTTT.

This chain uses TRBV6-5 with TRBJ2-1, with 8 positions matching TRBD1. Looked up from germline, CDR1 is MNHEY and CDR2 is SVGAGI. The CDR3 extends over 16 amino acids. Unmatched junction bases numbered 10, after V lost 0 bases and J lost 9 bases. CDR3 loop: CASSYSMLGQVVEQFF. CDR3 DNA sequence: TGTGCCAGCAGTTACTCGATGTTGGGACAGGTCGTTGAGCAGTTCTTC.

The chain employs TRBV10-3 and TRBJ1-2; D ambiguous. Looked up from germline, CDR1 is ENHRY and CDR2 is SYGVKD. The CDR3 is made up of 16 amino acids. Trimming left V 2 bases short and J 2 bases short, with 15 bases between. CDR3 in amino acids: CAISEQSVAHNYGYTF. The CDR3 nucleotides read TGTGCCATCAGTGAGCAGAGCGTGGCGCACAACTATGGCTACACCTTC.

This clonotype was counted a few times. V usage is TRBV27 and J usage is TRBJ2-2, with 10 nucleotides matching TRBD2. Per the germline V gene, CDR1 is MNHEY and CDR2 is SMNVEV (reference sequence). This CDR3 contains 15 residues. Trimming removed 6 bases from V and 4 bases from J; junction bases left unmatched: 5. CDR3 region: CASRPSGSATGELFF. In DNA form, the CDR3 reads TGTGCCAGCAGGCCTAGCGGGAGTGCCACCGGGGAGCTGTTTTTT.

This clonotype was found a few times. The rearrangement links TRBV19 to TRBJ1-5, with 11 bases identical to TRBD1. This CDR3 comprises 16 residues. Looked up from germline, CDR1 is LNHDA and CDR2 is SQIVND (reference sequence). V dropped 4 bases and J dropped 7; count of bases not matched to a gene: 9. The CDR3 DNA reads as TGTGCCAGTAGTACCCGGACAGGGGGCGCCTTCCAGCCCCAGCATTTT. It encodes CASSTRTGGAFQPQHF.

In its sample, this clonotype was seen a few times. The V gene is TRBV4-3, the J gene TRBJ2-4; possibly TRBD1 for D (5 bases). The V gene's germline CDR1 is LGHNA and CDR2 YSLEER. The CDR3 spans 15 residues. V lost 3 bases and J lost 6, with 15 bases in between. Here the CDR3 reads CASSQTDPPGNIQYF. In DNA, the CDR3 is TGCGCCAGCAGCCAGACAGACCCCCCTGGAAACATTCAGTACTTC.

The chain combines TRBV29-1 with TRBJ1-2; TRBD1 might be the D (5 bases). The germline gives CDR1 SQVTM, CDR2 ANQGSEA. The V end lost 7 bases, the J end lost 0 bases, and 12 bases lay between the germline ends. The CDR3 is made up of 13 amino acids. The CDR3 is CSASGRANYGYTF. CDR3 bases: TGCAGCGCGTCGGGGCGAGCTAACTATGGCTACACCTTC.

In its sample, this clonotype was seen once. The chain links TRBV10-3 to TRBJ2-5; D is uncertain. The germline V gene has CDR1 ENHRY and CDR2 SYGVKD. Trimming took 7 bases from V and 2 from J, leaving 11 bases between them. The CDR3 spans 13 residues. The CDR3 bases are TGTGCCATCAAGTCCCCTCAGCAAGAGACCCAGTACTTC. Amino acid sequence: CAIKSPQQETQYF.

The rearrangement joins TRBV28 to TRBJ2-2; the D gene is possibly TRBD1 (5 bases). V was pared by 3 bases and J by 2 bases, with 7 bases between. The CDR3 is 14 residues long. Germline V gene data show CDR1 as MDHEN and CDR2 as SYDVKM. The DNA of the CDR3 is TGTGCCAGCAGTTTGGGGCTCAACACCGGGGAGCTGTTTTTT. Amino acids: CASSLGLNTGELFF.

This chain uses TRBV6-2 or TRBV6-3 with TRBJ2-6; no clear D. V was cut by 6 bases and J by 0 bases, with 9 bases left in between. The CDR3 is 15 residues long. Germline V gives CDR1 MNHEY, CDR2 SVGEGT. Here the CDR3 DNA reads TGTGCCAGCAGCAAAGCCGTCTCTGGGGCCAACGTCCTGACTTTC. As protein: CASSKAVSGANVLTF.

This rearrangement joins TRBV20-1 to TRBJ1-6; D is possibly TRBD1 (6 bases). The CDR3 has 13 residues. Germline-derived CDR1 and CDR2 are DFQATT and SNEGSKA (reference sequence). Between the trimmed V and J ends, which lost 6 bases and 9 bases, there was a span of 15 bases. CDR3 region: CSAEGGGSSPLHF. The CDR3 bases are TGCAGTGCCGAGGGAGGGGGAAGTTCACCCCTCCACTTT.

By its share, this clonotype is medium-sized (0.01 to 0.1%). This chain uses TRBV24-1 with TRBJ1-1, with TRBD1 matching 7 bases. The CDR3 runs 14 residues. J gave up 4 bases and V 2 bases, and 3 bases lay outside the gene matches. The V gene's germline CDR1 is KGHDR and CDR2 SFDVKD. CDR3 protein: CATSDSGGSTEAFF. The CDR3 DNA is TGTGCCACCAGTGATTCAGGGGGTAGCACTGAAGCTTTCTTT.

This chain links TRBV7-3 with TRBJ2-5, with D perhaps TRBD1 (5 bases). Germline CDR1 SGHTA, CDR2 FQGTGA. This CDR3 has 13 amino acids. Trimming removed 3 bases at V and 3 bases at J, with 8 bases between. CDR3 loop: CASSLGPEETQYF. Here the CDR3 DNA reads TGTGCCAGCAGCTTGGGGCCCGAAGAGACCCAGTACTTC. Filled out from reference TRBV7-3 and TRBJ2-5, the complete variable domain reads GAGVSQTPSNKVTEKGKYVELRCDPISGHTALYWYRQSLGQGPEFLIYFQGTGAADDSGLPNDRFFAVRPEGSVSTLKIQRTERGDSAVYLCASSLGPEETQYFGPGTRLLVL.

The chain recombines TRBV28 with TRBJ2-1; 9 bases agree with TRBD1. From germline, CDR1 is MDHEN and CDR2 SYDVKM. The CDR3 covers 15 residues. V was clipped by 4 bases and J by 5 bases; unmatched bases: 6. The CDR3 nucleotides read TGTGCCAGCAGTTCTATGGACAGGGGAGACAATGAGCAGTTCTTC. This codes for CASSSMDRGDNEQFF.

This chain links TRBV20-1 with TRBJ2-5, with a tentative D call TRBD1 (8 bases). The CDR3 spans 12 residues. Trimming stripped 8 bases from V and 4 bases from J, with 14 bases between. CDR1 DFQATT and CDR2 SNEGSKA come from the germline V gene (reference sequence). The DNA of the CDR3 is TGCAGTCACAACAGGGGGGGAGAGACCCAGTACTTC. Its translation: CSHNRGGETQYF.